A single sample gave rise to the 13 T cell receptor beta chains below, sequenced in a study of Graves' ophthalmopathy and Graves' hyperthyroidism. RNA served as the template for amplifying TCR beta CDR3 regions. The first-round RT-PCR employed HTBI primers together with the Qiagen OneStep RT-PCR kit. A multiplex PCR was then performed as the second round. TCRdb re-derived calls from the multiplex PCR reads in MiXCR, one entry per CDR3 protein. The profile shows under 350,000 distinct CDR3 sequences, roughly 17% of them singletons. Sequences were obtained from peripheral blood. The receptors stem from an adult man with Graves' ophthalmopathy.

This clonotype has at least ten counts. CDR3 in amino acids: CASSRGTGYNYEQYF. CDR3 in DNA: TGTGCCAGCAGTAGGGGGACAGGGTACAACTACGAGCAGTACTTC. The V call is TRBV27, the J call TRBJ2-7; 9 bases map to TRBD1. Germline V gives CDR1 MNHEY, CDR2 SMNVEV (reference sequence). The CDR3 spans 15 residues. V was clipped by 5 bases and J by 3 bases; unmatched bases: 8.

In this sample, this clonotype turned up once. The chain links TRBV6-1 to TRBJ2-7; 10 bases align to TRBD2. The CDR3 has 16 amino acids. After removal of 6 bases from V and 3 bases from J, the junction contained 11 bases not matched to a gene. Germline V gene sequence: CDR1 MNHNS, CDR2 SASEGT. The CDR3 region is CASSLEGVAGGYEQYF. CDR3 DNA sequence: TGTGCCAGCAGCCTCGAGGGAGTAGCGGGAGGCTACGAGCAGTACTTC.

This clonotype was recorded many times. This chain links TRBV5-1 with TRBJ1-5; D gene unclear. Germline CDR1 is SGHRS and CDR2 is YFSETQ. V was clipped by 0 bases and J by 0 bases, with 4 bases between them. This CDR3 has 14 amino acids. CDR3 sequence reads: CASSLDGSNQPQHF. The CDR3 DNA reads as TGCGCCAGCAGCTTGGACGGTAGCAATCAGCCCCAGCATTTT. The whole variable domain, remainder taken from reference TRBV5-1 and TRBJ1-5, is KAGVTQTPRYLIKTRGQQVTLSCSPISGHRSVSWYQQTPGQGLQFLFEYFSETQRNKGNFPGRFSGRQFSNSRSEMNVSTLELGDSALYLCASSLDGSNQPQHFGDGTRLSIL.

The chain carries TRBV6-1 and TRBJ1-2, with D unresolved. V was shortened by 6 bases and J by 2 bases, with 10 bases between the two germline ends. The V gene's germline CDR1 is MNHNS and CDR2 SASEGT. This CDR3 is 13 amino acids long. Here the CDR3 DNA reads TGTGCCAGCAGAGCCAGCCTAAACTATGGCTACACCTTC. Protein sequence: CASRASLNYGYTF.

In its sample, this clonotype was seen many times. The chain carries TRBV5-6 and TRBJ1-1; D may be TRBD1 (6 bases). The CDR3 is made up of 13 amino acids. The V end was cut by 3 bases, the J end by 11 bases, with 17 bases between. Germline V lookup: CDR1 SGHDT, CDR2 YYEEEE. The CDR3 spells CASSYRSTGSAFF. As DNA, the CDR3 is TGTGCCAGCAGCTATAGATCTACAGGGTCCGCTTTCTTT. The whole variable domain, remainder taken from reference TRBV5-6 and TRBJ1-1, is DAGVTQSPTHLIKTRGQQVTLRCSPKSGHDTVSWYQQALGQGPQFIFQYYEEEERQRGNFPDRFSGHQFPNYSSELNVNALLLGDSALYLCASSYRSTGSAFFGQGTRLTVV.

This clonotype showed up many times. The chain recombines TRBV28 with TRBJ2-7; possibly TRBD1 for D (5 bases). Germline V lookup: CDR1 MDHEN, CDR2 SYDVKM. The CDR3 contains 16 residues. The V end was cut by 5 bases, the J end by 5 bases, with 22 bases between. The CDR3 DNA sequence: TGTGCCAGCAGTCTATACAACAGGATAGCATTCAACGAGCAGTACTTC. The encoded protein is CASSLYNRIAFNEQYF.

This clonotype was detected ten times or more. This chain uses TRBV20-1 with TRBJ1-1, with D uncertain. Looked up from germline, CDR1 is DFQATT and CDR2 is SNEGSKA (reference sequence). Trimming pared 4 bases from V and 6 bases from J, leaving 12 bases between. This CDR3 region has 12 residues. The CDR3 bases are TGCAGTGCTAAGCCAAATTGGTCTGAAGCTTTCTTT. This codes for CSAKPNWSEAFF.

This clonotype was observed at least ten times. The CDR3 protein is CASSHLPDYRYEQYF. DNA for the CDR3: TGTGCCAGCAGCCATCTTCCGGACTACCGCTACGAGCAGTACTTC. This chain connects TRBV3-1 to TRBJ2-7, with D possibly being TRBD2 (6 bases). From germline, CDR1 is LGHDT and CDR2 YNNKEL (reference sequence). The length of the CDR3 is 15 residues. Trimming took 3 bases from V and 3 from J, leaving 15 bases between them.

This clonotype was picked up many times. This rearrangement joins TRBV9 to TRBJ1-3; D is unresolved. The CDR3 length is 14 residues. Germline assignment: CDR1 SGDLS and CDR2 YYNGEE. Trimming took 0 bases from V and 3 from J, leaving 7 bases between them. The CDR3 DNA is TGTGCCAGCAGCGTAGACTTCAGTGGAAACACCATATATTTT. It yields the protein CASSVDFSGNTIYF.

This clonotype was detected only once. The chain carries TRBV6-1 and TRBJ2-7; weak D call: TRBD2 (7 bases). The germline V gene has CDR1 MNHNS and CDR2 SASEGT. V lost 6 bases, J lost 5 bases, and 17 bases lay in between. The CDR3 covers 14 residues. CDR3 in amino acids: CASRARAGAHEQYF. In nucleotides, the CDR3 is TGTGCCAGCAGAGCCCGTGCGGGGGCCCACGAGCAGTACTTC.

This clonotype occurred many times. The genes are TRBV15 and TRBJ2-5, with TRBD1 identical over 8 bases. Germline CDR1 reads LNHNV; CDR2 reads YYDKDF (reference sequence). Trimming cost V 0 bases and J 1 base; bases outside gene matches: 4. The CDR3 consists of 16 residues. The CDR3 sequence is CATSRDGQGFQETQYF. CDR3 nucleotides: TGTGCCACCAGCAGAGATGGACAGGGCTTCCAAGAGACCCAGTACTTC. Full variable domain (missing parts from reference TRBV15 and TRBJ2-5): DAMVIQNPRYQVTQFGKPVTLSCSQTLNHNVMYWYQQKSSQAPKLLFHYYDKDFNNEADTPDNFQSRRPNTSFCFLDIRSPGLGDTAMYLCATSRDGQGFQETQYFGPGTRLLVL.

This rearrangement joins TRBV6-2 or TRBV6-3 to TRBJ1-1; D gene ambiguous. CDR3 size: 15 residues. V shed 0 bases and J shed 4 bases, with 12 bases lying between them. Per the germline V gene, CDR1 is MNHEY and CDR2 is SVGEGT. In DNA, the CDR3 is TGTGCCAGCAGTTACTCGCCGACGGGAACCACTGAAGCTTTCTTT. Translation: CASSYSPTGTTEAFF.

Ten or more counts support this clonotype. J is TRBJ2-5 and V is TRBV7-9, with 12 bases fitting TRBD2. The V gene's germline CDR1 is SEHNR and CDR2 FQNEAQ (reference sequence). The trim removed 4 bases at V and 3 bases at J, leaving 3 bases unmatched. This CDR3 has 15 residues. The CDR3 region is CASSSLAGGEETQYF. The CDR3, as DNA: TGTGCCAGCAGCTCTCTAGCGGGGGGGGAAGAGACCCAGTACTTC.